The TCR beta chain under discussion was sequenced for a study of shared clonotypes between healthy human individuals. The germline V gene encodes CDR1 LNHDA and CDR2 SQIVND (reference sequence). Trimming shortened V by 4 bases and J by 2 bases, and 9 bases separated the two germline ends. This CDR3 spans 13 amino acids. Several immunoSEQ plates received, in even portions, the genomic DNA of each subset. The repertoire was sequenced with immunoSEQ multiplex PCR; TCRdb's copy has only in-frame clones and lacks some. The top ten clones hold about 1.6% of a sample with about 2.2 million clones, about 93% of them seen once. CD8 cells regarded as naive lacked CD45RO, were positively chosen for CCR7, and omitted terminally differentiated effector memory CD45RA+ cells. The donors, all of them Caucasian adults, lived in Nashville, Tennessee. Worth noting for this clone: What it recognizes is unknown.

Findings and limits, study-wide: Generation probabilities of non-shared clonotypes were lower (relative to those shared by all four donors).

The sequenced sample consisted of naive CD8+ T cells from PBMCs. The rearrangement links TRBV19 to TRBJ2-7; D gene uncertain. The receptor was derived from a man aged 18-30 years in good health. Some clones in this sample may be carry-over from other donors' samples. The chain's CDR3 is CASSTAPAYEQYF. CDR3 sequence (DNA): TGTGCCAGTAGTACGGCGCCGGCCTACGAGCAGTACTTC.